Presented here are 7 T cell receptor beta chains from one specimen sequenced in a study of control samples from healthy donors and cancer patients. TCRdb's copy holds only in-frame clones and misses some; the assay was immunoSEQ multiplex PCR. The sample yields under 140,000 clones, around 87% seen once. The specimen was PBMCs. These receptors came from a woman aged 55 to 70 with lung cancer.

The chain employs TRBV3-1 (or the pseudogene TRBV3-2) and TRBJ1-4, with D unclear. Trimming cost V 4 bases and J 2 bases, with 14 bases left between them. Germline loops: CDR1 LGHDT, CDR2 YNNKEL (reference sequence). This CDR3 has 16 residues. The CDR3 spells CASSPLQAATNEKLFF. The CDR3 DNA reads TGTGCCAGCAGCCCGCTTCAGGCAGCGACTAATGAAAAACTGTTTTTT.

The V gene is TRBV2, the J gene TRBJ1-2, with TRBD1 as a possible D gene (6 bases). V lost 6 bases and J 8 bases, leaving 25 bases between the germline ends. CDR1 is SNHLY, CDR2 FYNNEI, per germline. The CDR3 contains 16 residues. The CDR3 loop reads CASRLEGGPHLGGYTF. CDR3 sequence (DNA): TGTGCCAGCAGACTGGAAGGGGGACCCCATCTCGGGGGCTACACCTTC.

V gene TRBV6-5 combines with J gene TRBJ1-5; D call uncertain. This CDR3 region has 13 residues. The V end was cut by 6 bases, the J end by 6 bases, with 12 bases between. Germline assignment: CDR1 MNHEY and CDR2 SVGAGI. The CDR3 nucleotides read TGTGCCAGCAGCCAACGTGTAGGTCAGCCCCAGCATTTT. Protein: CASSQRVGQPQHF.

The chain is built from TRBV28 and TRBJ2-1; 7 bases are shared with TRBD2. CDR3 length: 14 amino acids. V shed 9 bases, J shed 0 bases, and the junction held 5 bases outside the gene matches. Germline CDR1 is MDHEN and CDR2 is SYDVKM. In DNA form, the CDR3 reads TGTGCCAGTATGGCGGGAGACTCCTACAATGAGCAGTTCTTC. Its translation is CASMAGDSYNEQFF.

V is TRBV5-1 and J is TRBJ1-1; D is uncertain. The CDR3 covers 15 residues. Trimming left V 0 bases short and J 1 base short, with 10 bases between. CDR1 and CDR2 from the germline V gene are SGHRS and YFSETQ. The DNA for the CDR3 is TGCGCCAGCAGCTTGGGAGCCCCTCAGAACACTGAAGCTTTCTTT. Protein product: CASSLGAPQNTEAFF.

This rearrangement joins TRBV29-1 to TRBJ1-5; 7 bases fit TRBD1. The CDR3 has 14 residues. With V trimmed by 5 bases and J by 3 bases, 7 bases remained unmatched. In germline, CDR1 is SQVTM, CDR2 ANQGSEA. CDR3 nucleotide sequence: TGCAGCGTTACCCTAGGACAGGCCAATCAGCCCCAGCATTTT. Its protein product is CSVTLGQANQPQHF.

The V and J genes are TRBV11-1 and TRBJ2-1; perhaps D is TRBD1 or TRBD2 (6 bases each). Germline loops: CDR1 SGHAT, CDR2 FQDESV (reference sequence). The CDR3 spans 15 residues. V shed 5 bases and J shed 3 bases, with 14 bases lying between them. CDR3 DNA: TGTGCCAGCAGCCCCGGGGGCAGGGTCTACAATGAGCAGTTCTTC. It codes for CASSPGGRVYNEQFF.